The 5 T cell receptor beta chains below all came from one sample that was sequenced in a study of cytomegalovirus exposure and HLA in healthy donors. PCR was performed using 60 Vbeta and 13 Jbeta primers. Sequenced by immunoSEQ multiplex PCR; TCRdb stores in-frame clones only, minus some. The table lists around 170,000 clones, 60% to 85% of them singletons. The specimen sequenced was PBMCs. The source is a woman aged 40 to 49 in good health and CMV-seropositive.

The rearrangement joins TRBV19 to TRBJ2-3; the match to TRBD2 covers 14 bases. Germline V lookup: CDR1 LNHDA, CDR2 SQIVND (reference sequence). This CDR3 has 18 amino acids. Trimming took 7 bases from V and 0 from J; bases not matched to a gene: 9. Written as DNA, the CDR3 is TGTGCCAGTACGGGGACTAGCGGGGGACACCCTAGCACAGATACGCAGTATTTT. Amino acid sequence: CASTGTSGGHPSTDTQYF.

This chain connects TRBV5-6 to TRBJ2-5, with unresolved D. This CDR3 spans 13 amino acids. Germline assignment: CDR1 SGHDT and CDR2 YYEEEE. Trimming removed 3 bases from V and 7 bases from J, with 13 bases in between. CDR3 DNA sequence: TGTGCCAGCAGCTCCAATCCAGGCGTGACCCAGTACTTC. It encodes CASSSNPGVTQYF.

The rearrangement links TRBV7-2 to TRBJ1-4; the D gene is possibly TRBD1 (5 bases). CDR1 SGHTA and CDR2 FQGNSA come from the germline V gene. Trimming pared 6 bases from V and 8 bases from J, leaving 19 bases between. CDR3 size: 15 residues. This chain's CDR3 is CASRRGASGGEKLFF. The CDR3, as DNA: TGTGCCAGCAGGCGTGGGGCCTCGGGAGGAGAAAAACTGTTTTTT.

The V call is TRBV30, the J call TRBJ1-1; 7 bases are a match to TRBD1. J lost 0 bases, V lost 3 bases, and 7 bases had no gene match. Germline loops: CDR1 GTSNPN, CDR2 SVGIG (reference sequence). There are 15 residues in the CDR3. The CDR3 region is CAWSQRTGLNTEAFF. DNA for the CDR3: TGTGCCTGGAGCCAGAGGACAGGATTGAACACTGAAGCTTTCTTT.

The CDR3 nucleotides read TGTGCCAGCAGCTTAAGCCGGCAGGGTGGCGAGCAGTACTTC. It codes for CASSLSRQGGEQYF. The V and J genes are TRBV7-6 and TRBJ2-7; possible D gene TRBD1, 5 bases. CDR3 length: 14 amino acids. In germline, CDR1 is SGHVS, CDR2 FNYEAQ. V was shortened by 2 bases and J by 6 bases, with 14 bases between the two germline ends.